The rows below give T cell receptor beta chains drawn from one sample of a study of T cells in Graves' hyperthyroidism and ophthalmopathy. TCRdb re-called the multiplex PCR reads with MiXCR, one entry per CDR3 protein. Of hundreds of thousands of distinct CDR3 sequences in the sample, approximately 17% were seen once. Material for sequencing was blood. Every receptor here comes from a woman aged 60-70 years with Graves' ophthalmopathy. CDR3s include the opening cysteine and the closing phenylalanine or tryptophan.

TRBJ2-7 | TRBV4-3 | CASSQDPAGVQYF
TRBJ2-3 | TRBV3-1 | CASSPVGTGYTDTQYF
TRBJ1-4 | TRBV27 | CASSFEGKLFF
TRBJ1-1 | TRBV10-3 | CAISGSKGQGPNTEAFF
TRBJ1-1 | TRBV18 | CASSPGREAFF
TRBJ1-1 | TRBV10-3 | CAISESGRGTTRGEAFF
TRBJ2-1 | TRBV30 | CAWRYYQDEQFF
TRBJ2-3 | TRBV20-1 | CSATTSGSADTQYF
TRBJ2-1 | TRBV7-2 | CASSHGRLEQFF
TRBJ1-2 | TRBV7-9 | CASSLSYGGGNDGYTF
TRBJ2-1 | TRBV20-1 | CSASSTSGMRNEQFF
TRBJ1-2 | TRBV20-1 | CSAREVAIYGYTF
TRBJ2-3 | TRBV20-1 | CSATTGTTDTQYF
TRBJ2-1 | TRBV6-2/TRBV6-3 | CASSSRGGGYNEQFF
TRBJ2-3 | TRBV24-1 | CATSDLSPGGLGTQYF
TRBJ1-2 | TRBV6-6 | CASSYRGTNYGYTF
TRBJ2-2 | TRBV14 | CASSQDWAAGELFF
TRBJ2-4 | TRBV7-8 | CASSFLGRQGNIQYF
TRBJ2-7 | TRBV2 | CASKSSLAGGHEQYF
TRBJ2-1 | TRBV19 | CASKDRSSYNEQFF